The present TCR beta chain was sequenced within a study of blood T cells in healthy people across ages. Combining a sample-barcoded 5' primer with a J-beta primer mix, a second PCR ran for roughly 6 to 12 cycles. From the 5' RACE reads, TCRdb called clonotypes with MiXCR, one entry per CDR3 protein. The data show more than 750,000 distinct CDR3 sequences, with 25% to 30% seen just once and roughly 10% held by the top ten. Study-wide findings and caveats: Using unsorted PBMCs precluded a conclusive naive versus antigen-experienced comparison.

Worth noting for this clonotype: The antigen is unknown.

The V and J ends lost 7 bases and 9 bases respectively, with 19 bases between them. CDR3 length equals 14 residues. The germline V gene has CDR1 MNHNY and CDR2 SVGAGI (reference sequence). The sample also formed part of further work on T cells of mothers and their children.

This chain uses TRBV6-6 with TRBJ2-1; D is undetermined. This clonotype was obtained from a woman in her 40s in good health. Material: blood. The CDR3 spells CASTPERLVGEQFF. DNA for the CDR3: TGTGCCAGCACCCCTGAGCGCCTCGTGGGTGAGCAGTTCTTC.